One sample yielded the 26 T cell receptor beta chains listed below, sequenced in a study of blood T cells in healthy people across ages. Sample-barcoded 5' priming and a J-beta primer mix drove a second PCR of roughly 6 to 12 cycles. TCRdb re-called the 5' RACE reads with MiXCR, one entry per CDR3 protein. The table records around 870,000 distinct CDR3 sequences, 29% of them present only once. Material: blood. Every receptor here comes from a woman older than 75 in good health.

This clonotype was found a few times. The gene calls are TRBV5-1 and TRBJ1-5, with 10 bases aligning to TRBD1. The germline gives CDR1 SGHRS, CDR2 YFSETQ. The CDR3 spans 16 residues. J gave up 2 bases and V 1 base, and 3 bases lay outside the gene matches. CDR3 coding DNA: TGCGCCAGCAGCTTGACCGGGACAGGGGGCAATCAGCCCCAGCATTTT. This codes for CASSLTGTGGNQPQHF.

This clonotype was counted ten times or more. The CDR3 region is CASSLRTSGPSDTQYF. DNA of the CDR3: TGCGCCAGCAGCTTGAGGACTAGCGGGCCTTCAGATACGCAGTATTTT. This chain joins TRBV5-1 and TRBJ2-3; the match to TRBD2 covers 11 bases. Per the germline V gene, CDR1 is SGHRS and CDR2 is YFSETQ. This CDR3 comprises 16 residues. V shed 1 base, J shed 4 bases, and the junction held 5 bases outside the gene matches.

This clonotype was counted at least ten times. The V call is TRBV5-6, the J call TRBJ1-1; no reliable D call. The length of the CDR3 is 16 residues. Germline V gene data show CDR1 as SGHDT and CDR2 as YYEEEE. Trimming removed 5 bases from V and 6 bases from J, with 23 bases in between. CDR3 nucleotides: TGTGCCAGCAGTGCCATAGTGTTACGGACGGACTCTGAAGCTTTCTTT. It codes for CASSAIVLRTDSEAFF.

A word on this clonotype: A much more abundant neighbour one base away suggests this may be a read error. This chain connects TRBV7-2 to TRBJ2-1, with D possibly being TRBD1 (6 bases). The CDR3 runs to 13 residues. Per germline, CDR1 SGHTA and CDR2 FQGNSA. The CDR3 nucleotides read TGTGCCTGCAGCTTAAGGGGGACCAATGAGCAGTTCTTC. This encodes CACSLRGTNEQFF.

At least ten counts were recorded for this clonotype. This CDR3 is CASSLAGNPLSGETQYF. In DNA, the CDR3 is TGTGCCAGCAGCTTAGCGGGGAACCCCCTTTCGGGAGAGACCCAGTACTTC. The J gene is TRBJ2-5, the V gene TRBV7-6; D gene uncertain. CDR1 is SGHVS and CDR2 is FNYEAQ in the germline V gene. The V gene lost 0 bases and the J gene lost 4 bases, with 18 bases spanning the gap. The CDR3 is 17 amino acids. Based on the CDR3 plus reference TRBV7-6 and TRBJ2-5, the full variable domain is GAGVSQSPRYKVTKRGQDVALRCDPISGHVSLYWYRQALGQGPEFLTYFNYEAQQDKSGLPNDRFSAERPEGSISTLTIQRTEQRDSAMYRCASSLAGNPLSGETQYFGPGTRLLVL.

The V call is TRBV7-2, the J call TRBJ2-5; 7 bases map to TRBD1. The DNA end favors TRBJ2-7, so the J call may be wrong. The CDR3 has 15 amino acids. Germline values: CDR1 SGHTA, CDR2 FQGNSA. The CDR3 here is CASSLATGQLYEQYF. The CDR3 DNA follows: TGTGCCAGCAGCTTAGCGACGGGACAGCTCTACGAGCAGTACTTC.

V is TRBV20-1 and J is TRBJ2-5; D is tentatively TRBD1 or TRBD2 (6 bases each). This CDR3 comprises 14 residues. The germline CDR1 and CDR2 sequences are DFQATT and SNEGSKA (reference sequence). Deletions cut 7 bases from V and 3 bases from J, with 18 bases between. The CDR3 DNA reads TGCAGTGTCGGGTCGGGGGCCTCGGAAGAGACCCAGTACTTC. It translates to CSVGSGASEETQYF.

This clonotype was recorded at least ten times. This chain joins TRBV6-6 and TRBJ2-6; a weak D match, TRBD1 (5 bases). Germline CDR1 and CDR2: MNHNY and SVGAGI (reference sequence). This CDR3 is 13 amino acids long. V was trimmed by 8 bases and J by 2 bases, leaving 7 bases between them. For the CDR3, the DNA is TGTGCCAGCCAGGGTACTGGGGCCAACGTCCTGACTTTC. This codes for CASQGTGANVLTF.

The rearrangement links TRBV6-2 or TRBV6-3 to TRBJ1-2; 7 bases are a match to TRBD1. This CDR3 has 15 residues. V trimming: 5 bases; J trimming: 1 base; junction bases outside the gene matches: 7. Germline V gene lookup returns CDR1 MNHEY and CDR2 SVGEGT. The CDR3 loop reads CASSPGQAYNYGYTF. The CDR3 coding sequence is TGTGCCAGCAGTCCTGGACAGGCCTATAACTATGGCTACACCTTC.

There are many counts of this clonotype. The CDR3 protein is CASRGPGQGGDEQFF. CDR3 sequence (DNA): TGCGCCAGCAGAGGTCCGGGACAGGGCGGGGATGAGCAGTTCTTC. The V call is TRBV4-1, the J call TRBJ2-1; TRBD1 aligns across 9 bases. The CDR3 sequence is 15 residues long. Germline-derived CDR1 and CDR2 are MGHRA and YSYEKL. After removal of 6 bases from V and 8 bases from J, the junction contained 11 bases not matched to a gene.

The chain uses TRBV18 and TRBJ2-3; D is possibly TRBD1 (6 bases). The V end lost 6 bases, the J end lost 3 bases, and 16 bases lay between the germline ends. The CDR3 spans 15 residues. Germline CDR1 KGHSH, CDR2 LQKENI. The CDR3 region is CASSPNYRVTDTQYF. CDR3 DNA: TGTGCCAGCTCCCCAAACTACAGGGTTACAGATACGCAGTATTTT.

This clonotype was recorded many times. The chain employs TRBV20-1 and TRBJ2-1; D is perhaps TRBD2 (7 bases). V was trimmed by 3 bases and J by 7 bases, leaving 13 bases between them. The CDR3 consists of 13 residues. Germline loops: CDR1 DFQATT, CDR2 SNEGSKA (reference sequence). The DNA of the CDR3 is TGCAGTGCTAGGGGGGGGGGCCGTAATGAGCAGTTCTTC. Its protein is CSARGGGRNEQFF.

Comment on this clonotype: A read error may account for a junction end that differs from germline. Written as DNA, the CDR3 is TGTGCCGGCAGTCTCGAGGAGGGGGCGAGGTACGAGCAGTACTTC. This gives the protein CAGSLEEGARYEQYF. The J gene is TRBJ2-7, the V gene TRBV28; the D gene is possibly TRBD1 (7 bases). This CDR3 has 15 residues. CDR1 MDHEN and CDR2 SYDVKM come from the germline V gene.

The chain carries TRBV9 and TRBJ2-7; either TRBD1 or TRBD2 may fit D (7 bases each). Germline V gene data show CDR1 as SGDLS and CDR2 as YYNGEE. CDR3 size: 15 residues. Trimming cost V 7 bases and J 5 bases, with 22 bases left between them. The CDR3 here is CASGGGRDSYNEQYF. Written as DNA, the CDR3 is TGTGCCAGCGGCGGGGGAAGGGACAGCTACAACGAGCAGTACTTC.

The V and J genes are TRBV2 and TRBJ2-1; 13 nucleotides align to TRBD2. After removal of 10 bases from V and 5 bases from J, the junction contained 2 bases not matched to a gene. The CDR3 is 13 amino acids. The V gene's germline CDR1 is SNHLY and CDR2 FYNNEI. Here the CDR3 DNA reads TGTGCCAAGGGGACTAGCGGGGACAATGAGCAGTTCTTC. Its translation is CAKGTSGDNEQFF. Complete variable domain (other parts from reference TRBV2 and TRBJ2-1): EPEVTQTPSHQVTQMGQEVILRCVPISNHLYFYWYRQILGQKVEFLVSFYNNEISEKSEIFDDQFSVERPDGSNFTLKIRSTKLEDSAMYFCAKGTSGDNEQFFGPGTRLTVL.

This clonotype was recorded at least ten times. The J gene is TRBJ2-1, the V gene TRBV6-5; maybe TRBD1 (6 bases). The CDR3 runs 17 residues. Trimming took off 6 bases at V and 0 bases at J, with 18 bases between the two ends. Germline loops: CDR1 MNHEY, CDR2 SVGAGI. Here the CDR3 reads CASRSGHLHGSYNEQFF. CDR3 sequence (DNA): TGTGCCAGCAGGTCGGGACATCTGCACGGCTCCTACAATGAGCAGTTCTTC.

There are a few counts of this clonotype. This sequence joins TRBV6-6 and TRBJ2-1; D call uncertain. Germline CDR1 MNHNY, CDR2 SVGAGI (reference sequence). The CDR3 totals 15 residues. V dropped 5 bases and J dropped 3 bases, with 14 bases sitting between them. This CDR3 is CASSARVSSYNEQFF. The CDR3 DNA sequence: TGTGCCAGCAGTGCCCGGGTCTCGAGCTACAATGAGCAGTTCTTC.

This clonotype was recorded a few times. This CDR3 is CASSQGLRATIPDTQYF. As DNA, the CDR3 is TGTGCCAGCAGCCAAGGTCTCAGGGCGACTATCCCAGATACGCAGTATTTT. J is TRBJ2-3 and V is TRBV4-2; perhaps D is TRBD1 or TRBD2 (5 bases each). Germline V lookup: CDR1 LGHNA, CDR2 YNFKEQ. With 1 base removed from V and 4 bases from J, the gap between germline ends came to 18 bases. This CDR3 region has 17 residues.

This clonotype was recorded at least ten times. The rearrangement joins TRBV5-6 to TRBJ2-5; a weak D match, TRBD1 (6 bases). V was cut by 4 bases and J by 3 bases, with 13 bases left in between. Per the germline V gene, CDR1 is SGHDT and CDR2 is YYEEEE. The CDR3 sequence is 14 residues long. As DNA, the CDR3 is TGTGCCAGCAGCACCGGGACACTAAAAGAGACCCAGTACTTC. Encoded protein: CASSTGTLKETQYF.

The chain employs TRBV4-3 and TRBJ2-3, with 8 bases that match TRBD2. V lost 0 bases, J lost 5 bases, and 10 bases stayed unmatched. This CDR3 is built from 17 residues. Looked up from germline, CDR1 is LGHNA and CDR2 is YSLEER. The CDR3 loop is CASSQDFNGGAKDTQYF. CDR3 coding DNA: TGCGCCAGCAGCCAAGATTTTAACGGGGGGGCCAAAGATACGCAGTATTTT.

Concerning this clonotype: A much larger clone is a single base away; this may be a read error. The V call is TRBV20-1, the J call TRBJ2-1, with D uncertain. Looked up from germline, CDR1 is DFQATT and CDR2 is SNEGSKA (reference sequence). The CDR3 is 12 residues long. The CDR3 sequence is CSARSLSNGQFF. In DNA form, the CDR3 reads TGCAGTGCTAGATCTCTTAGCAATGGGCAGTTCTTC.

In regard to this clonotype: A junction end diverges from the germline sequence, so it may reflect a read error. The chain joins TRBV12-3 or TRBV12-4 to TRBJ2-3, with D possibly TRBD2 on 6 matching bases. This CDR3 region has 16 residues. The CDR3, as DNA: TGTGCCAGCAGTTTCGGAATAGCGGTAAGCGCAGATGCGCAGTATTTT. Residues: CASSFGIAVSADAQYF.

Notes on this clonotype: One junction end disagrees with the germline gene, perhaps due to a read error. V usage is TRBV18 and J usage is TRBJ1-2; 7 nucleotides match TRBD1. Germline-derived CDR1 and CDR2 are KGHSH and LQKENI. The CDR3 extends over 14 amino acids. This chain's CDR3 is CASSPDSGQYDYTF. As DNA, the CDR3 is TGTGCCAGCTCACCAGATTCGGGACAGTATGACTACACCTTC. Drawing the rest from reference TRBV18 and TRBJ1-2, the complete variable domain is NAGVMQNPRHLVRRRGQEARLRCSPMKGHSHVYWYRQLPEEGLKFMVYLQKENIIDESGMPKERFSAEFPKEGPSILRIQQVVRGDSAAYFCASSPDSGQYDYTFGSGTRLTVV.

The chain links TRBV20-1 to TRBJ1-5; TRBD1 matches at 8 bases. CDR1 and CDR2 from the germline V gene are DFQATT and SNEGSKA (reference sequence). V lost 1 base and J lost 4; bases outside the gene matches: 6. There are 15 residues in the CDR3. The CDR3, as DNA: TGCAGTGCTAGAGGAGAGAGGACAGGGAATCAGCCCCAGCATTTT. Its translation is CSARGERTGNQPQHF.

This clonotype was found a few times. A single base separates this from a much larger clone, so it may be a read error. The chain combines TRBV3-1 with TRBJ2-5; 8 positions agree with TRBD2. Germline V gives CDR1 LGHDT, CDR2 YNNKEL (reference sequence). V trimming: 3 bases; J trimming: 11 bases; junction bases outside the gene matches: 14. The CDR3 loop spans 15 amino acids. CDR3 DNA: TGTGCCAGCAGCCAGGGCGCGGGGGGAAGGCGTGAGCAGTACTTC. Amino acids: CASSQGAGGRREQYF.

The table lists this clonotype with many counts. The chain recombines TRBV12-3 or TRBV12-4 with TRBJ1-5; perhaps TRBD1 as D (6 bases). CDR3 length: 15 amino acids. Between the trimmed V and J ends, which lost 6 bases and 6 bases, there was a span of 18 bases. The CDR3 here is CASSLGATGPQPQHF. The CDR3 DNA reads TGTGCCAGCAGCCTAGGGGCGACAGGCCCTCAGCCCCAGCATTTT.